The entry below describes one TCR beta chain. Its antigen remains unknown. The junction shows a germline mismatch at one end, possibly a read error. This CDR3 spans 14 amino acids. Germline CDR1 SEHNR, CDR2 FQNEAQ (reference sequence). The data were taken from a study of cytomegalovirus exposure and HLA in healthy donors. Study observations and caveats: Most TCR beta V segments were productive about 87% or about 30% of the time in an earlier analysis.

The PCR contained 60 Vbeta and 13 Jbeta primers. Only in-frame clones appear in the TCRdb table, and some are missing; sequencing was by immunoSEQ multiplex PCR. The table lists around 150,000 clones, around three quarters of them singletons. Sequenced input: PBMCs. The gene calls are TRBV7-9 and TRBJ2-7, with 9 positions matching TRBD1. This TCR derives from a man aged 30 to 39 in good health. The CDR3 region has the DNA TGTTCCAGCAGCGGTGGGACAGGGACCTACGAGCAGTACTTC. Translated: CSSSGGTGTYEQYF.